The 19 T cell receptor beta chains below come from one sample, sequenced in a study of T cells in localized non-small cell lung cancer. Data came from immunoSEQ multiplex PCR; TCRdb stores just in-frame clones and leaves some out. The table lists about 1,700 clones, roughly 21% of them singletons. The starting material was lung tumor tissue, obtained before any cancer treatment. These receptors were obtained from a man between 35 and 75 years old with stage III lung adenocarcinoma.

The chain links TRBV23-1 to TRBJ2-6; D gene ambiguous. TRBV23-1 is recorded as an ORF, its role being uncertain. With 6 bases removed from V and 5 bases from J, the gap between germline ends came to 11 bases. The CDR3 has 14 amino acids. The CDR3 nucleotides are TGCGCCAGCAGCCCCTCGGCGAGGGCCAACGTCCTGACTTTC. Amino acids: CASSPSARANVLTF.

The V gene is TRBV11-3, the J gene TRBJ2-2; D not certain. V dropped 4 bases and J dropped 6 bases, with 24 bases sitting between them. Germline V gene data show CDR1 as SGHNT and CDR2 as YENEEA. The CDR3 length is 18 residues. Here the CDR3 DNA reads TGTGCCAGCAGCTCCACTCCCATTTCGGAAGGAGTGGCCGGGGAGCTGTTTTTT. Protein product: CASSSTPISEGVAGELFF.

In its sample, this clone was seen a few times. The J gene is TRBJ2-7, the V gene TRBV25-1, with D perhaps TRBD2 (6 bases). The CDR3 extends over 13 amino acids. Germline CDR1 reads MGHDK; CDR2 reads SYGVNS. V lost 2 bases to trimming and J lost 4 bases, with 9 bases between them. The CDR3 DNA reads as TGTGCCAGCAGTGAAGGGGGACTGTACGAGCAGTACTTC. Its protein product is CASSEGGLYEQYF.

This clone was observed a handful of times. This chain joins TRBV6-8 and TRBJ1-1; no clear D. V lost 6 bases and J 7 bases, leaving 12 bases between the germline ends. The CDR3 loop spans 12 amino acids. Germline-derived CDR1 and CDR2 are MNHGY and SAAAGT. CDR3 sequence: CASSPRGGEAFF. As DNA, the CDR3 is TGTGCCAGCAGCCCACGGGGTGGTGAAGCTTTCTTT.

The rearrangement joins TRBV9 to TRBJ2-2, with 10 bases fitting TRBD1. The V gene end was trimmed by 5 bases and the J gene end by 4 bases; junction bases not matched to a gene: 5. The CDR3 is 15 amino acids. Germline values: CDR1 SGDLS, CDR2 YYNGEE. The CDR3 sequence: CASRQTGGGTGELFF. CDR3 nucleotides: TGTGCCAGCAGGCAGACAGGGGGCGGCACCGGGGAGCTGTTTTTT.

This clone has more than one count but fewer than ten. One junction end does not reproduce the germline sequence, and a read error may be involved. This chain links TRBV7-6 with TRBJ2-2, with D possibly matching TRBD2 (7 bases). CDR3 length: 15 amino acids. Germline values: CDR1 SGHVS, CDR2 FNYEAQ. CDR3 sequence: CASSFGGRGTVELFF. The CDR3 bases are TGTGCCAGCAGCTTCGGGGGGCGCGGTACCGTGGAGCTGTTTTTT.

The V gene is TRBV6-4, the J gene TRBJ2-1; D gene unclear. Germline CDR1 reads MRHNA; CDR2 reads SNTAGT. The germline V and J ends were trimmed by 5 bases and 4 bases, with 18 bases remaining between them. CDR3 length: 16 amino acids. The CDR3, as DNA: TGTGCCAGCAGTCGTACGACAAACGCGGATTACAATGAGCAGTTCTTC. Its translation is CASSRTTNADYNEQFF.

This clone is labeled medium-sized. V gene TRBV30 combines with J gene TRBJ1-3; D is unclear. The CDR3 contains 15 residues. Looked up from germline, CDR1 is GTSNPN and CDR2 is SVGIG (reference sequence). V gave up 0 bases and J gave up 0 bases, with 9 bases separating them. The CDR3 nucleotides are TGTGCCTGGAGTGTACGTCCATTCTCTGGAAACACCATATATTTT. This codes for CAWSVRPFSGNTIYF.

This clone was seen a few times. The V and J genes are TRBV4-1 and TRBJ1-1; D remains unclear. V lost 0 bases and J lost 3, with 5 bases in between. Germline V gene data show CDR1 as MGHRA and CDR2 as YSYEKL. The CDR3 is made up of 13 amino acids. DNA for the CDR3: TGCGCCAGCAGCCAAGACACGTACACTGAAGCTTTCTTT. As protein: CASSQDTYTEAFF.

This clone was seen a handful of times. The CDR3 nucleotides are TGTGCCAGCAGCTTTGAGGGACATAGCAATCAGCCCCAGCATTTT. This sequence encodes CASSFEGHSNQPQHF. V gene TRBV11-3 combines with J gene TRBJ1-5; possible D gene TRBD1, 6 bases. Deletions cut 3 bases from V and 0 bases from J, with 9 bases between. Germline CDR1 is SGHNT and CDR2 is YENEEA. This CDR3 spans 15 amino acids.

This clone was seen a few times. CDR3 in DNA: TGTGCCAGCAGCTTGGCCACTCGCGGGGGGGACAATGAGCAGTTCTTC. Protein product: CASSLATRGGDNEQFF. V gene TRBV11-3 combines with J gene TRBJ2-1; 9 nucleotides match TRBD2. The V and J ends lost 3 bases and 5 bases, in that order; junction bases with no gene match: 8. The CDR3 loop spans 16 amino acids. CDR1 SGHNT and CDR2 YENEEA come from the germline V gene.

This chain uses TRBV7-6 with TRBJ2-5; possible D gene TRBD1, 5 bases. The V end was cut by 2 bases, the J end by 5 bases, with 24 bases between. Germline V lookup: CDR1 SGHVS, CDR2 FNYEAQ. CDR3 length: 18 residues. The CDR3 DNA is TGTGCCAGCAGCTTACGTGCGGCCAGGGTAGGATTACGGGAGACCCAGTACTTC. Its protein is CASSLRAARVGLRETQYF.

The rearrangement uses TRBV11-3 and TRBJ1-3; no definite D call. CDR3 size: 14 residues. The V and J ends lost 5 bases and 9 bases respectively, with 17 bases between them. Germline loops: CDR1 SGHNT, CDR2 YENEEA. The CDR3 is CASSDRQGLATIYF. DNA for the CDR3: TGTGCCAGCAGCGATCGACAAGGACTAGCCACCATATATTTT.

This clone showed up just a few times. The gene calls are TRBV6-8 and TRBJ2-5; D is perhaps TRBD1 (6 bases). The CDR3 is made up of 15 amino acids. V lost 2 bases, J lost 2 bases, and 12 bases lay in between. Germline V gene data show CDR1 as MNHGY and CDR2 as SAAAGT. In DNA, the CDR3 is TGTGCCAGCAGTTACGGGGGCGAGGGTCAAGAGACCCAGTACTTC. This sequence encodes CASSYGGEGQETQYF.

The CDR3 loop is CASSLGALGVNTEAFF. CDR3 DNA: TGCGCCAGCAGCTTAGGGGCCTTGGGGGTGAACACTGAAGCTTTCTTT. The V gene is TRBV5-1, the J gene TRBJ1-1; possible D gene TRBD1, 5 bases. Germline V gene lookup returns CDR1 SGHRS and CDR2 YFSETQ. The CDR3 consists of 16 residues. The ends were cut back, 2 bases at V and 0 bases at J, with 14 bases in the middle.

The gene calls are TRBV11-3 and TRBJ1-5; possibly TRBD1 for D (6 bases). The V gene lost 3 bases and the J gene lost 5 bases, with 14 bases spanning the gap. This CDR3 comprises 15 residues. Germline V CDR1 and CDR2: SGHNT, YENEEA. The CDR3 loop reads CASSLETGLHQPQHF. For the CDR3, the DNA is TGTGCCAGCAGCTTGGAGACAGGTCTTCATCAGCCCCAGCATTTT.

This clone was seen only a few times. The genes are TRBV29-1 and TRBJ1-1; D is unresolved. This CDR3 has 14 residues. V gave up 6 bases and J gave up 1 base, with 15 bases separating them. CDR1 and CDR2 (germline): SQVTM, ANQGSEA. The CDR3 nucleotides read TGCAGCGTGAAAAGACGGACGGCGAACACTGAAGCTTTCTTT. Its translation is CSVKRRTANTEAFF.

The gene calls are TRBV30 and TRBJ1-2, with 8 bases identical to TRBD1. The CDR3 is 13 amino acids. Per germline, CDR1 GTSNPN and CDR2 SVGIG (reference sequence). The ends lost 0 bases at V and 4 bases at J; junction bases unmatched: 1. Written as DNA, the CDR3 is TGTGCCTGGAGTGTAGACAGGGGCTATGGCTACACCTTC. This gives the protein CAWSVDRGYGYTF.

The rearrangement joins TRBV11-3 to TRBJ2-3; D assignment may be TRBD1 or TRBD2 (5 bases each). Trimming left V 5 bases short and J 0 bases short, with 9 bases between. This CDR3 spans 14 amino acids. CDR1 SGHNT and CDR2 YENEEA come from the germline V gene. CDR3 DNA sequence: TGTGCCAGCAGCCTGGGACGGAGCACAGATACGCAGTATTTT. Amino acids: CASSLGRSTDTQYF.